One sample yielded the 10 T cell receptor beta chains listed below, sequenced in a study of control samples from healthy donors and cancer patients. Assay used: immunoSEQ multiplex PCR; TCRdb lists only in-frame clones, some missing. This sample has 150,000 to 200,000 clones, with about 93% found just once. The sequenced material came from blood. Every receptor here comes from a woman aged 30 to 39 in good health.

This chain connects TRBV3-1 (or the pseudogene TRBV3-2) to TRBJ2-4; possibly TRBD1 for D (5 bases). Looked up from germline, CDR1 is LGHDT and CDR2 is YNNKEL (reference sequence). The V gene lost 0 bases and the J gene lost 7 bases, with 13 bases spanning the gap. The CDR3 extends over 15 amino acids. The CDR3 sequence is CASSQDRVGWNIQYF. The CDR3 DNA reads as TGTGCCAGCAGCCAAGACAGGGTAGGGTGGAACATTCAGTACTTC.

V is TRBV5-5 and J is TRBJ2-7, with 8 bases fitting TRBD1. Germline V gene data show CDR1 as SGHKS and CDR2 as YYEKEE (reference sequence). This CDR3 spans 14 amino acids. The V and J ends lost 2 bases and 5 bases, in that order; junction bases with no gene match: 6. This CDR3 reads CASSFDPGGHEQYF. The CDR3 nucleotides are TGTGCCAGCAGCTTCGACCCAGGGGGCCACGAGCAGTACTTC.

This clone occurred a few times. The rearrangement uses TRBV5-8 and TRBJ1-1; the match to TRBD1 covers 7 bases. V shed 3 bases, J shed 1 base, and the junction held 3 bases outside the gene matches. Germline V gene sequence: CDR1 SGHTS, CDR2 YDEGEE. CDR3 length: 14 amino acids. The CDR3 DNA follows: TGTGCCAGCAGCTGGGGACAGACGAACACTGAAGCTTTCTTT. This translates into CASSWGQTNTEAFF.

The CDR3 nucleotides are TGTGCCAGCAGCCAAGATCTATCGTATCAGCCCCAGCATTTT. It encodes CASSQDLSYQPQHF. The chain combines TRBV4-2 with TRBJ1-5; D is ambiguous. The V end lost 0 bases, the J end lost 5 bases, and 8 bases lay between the germline ends. This CDR3 is 14 amino acids long. The germline V gene has CDR1 LGHNA and CDR2 YNFKEQ.

This chain links TRBV29-1 with TRBJ1-5, with 9 bases that match TRBD1. Germline values: CDR1 SQVTM, CDR2 ANQGSEA. V gave up 6 bases and J gave up 5 bases; unmatched junction bases: 5. The CDR3 has 13 amino acids. DNA of the CDR3: TGCAGCGTGAGGACAGGGGTTGATCAGCCCCAGCATTTT. Encoded protein: CSVRTGVDQPQHF.

This clone was recorded a few times. The V gene is TRBV28, the J gene TRBJ1-4; tentative D call: TRBD1 (6 bases). CDR3 length: 16 residues. The germline V gene has CDR1 MDHEN and CDR2 SYDVKM. V lost 6 bases, J lost 8 bases, and 22 bases lay in between. CDR3 bases: TGTGCCAGCAGCGATCCTCGGGGGGCTAAGGGAGAAAAACTGTTTTTT. Its translation: CASSDPRGAKGEKLFF.

J is TRBJ2-1 and V is TRBV2; 8 bases match TRBD2. Germline values: CDR1 SNHLY, CDR2 FYNNEI. J gave up 7 bases and V 1 base, and 6 bases lay outside the gene matches. The CDR3 runs to 15 residues. In DNA form, the CDR3 reads TGTGCCAGCAGTGAAGTTTGGACTAGCCGTAATGAGCAGTTCTTC. Encoded protein: CASSEVWTSRNEQFF.

The rearrangement uses TRBV7-3 and TRBJ2-1; D gene unclear. The germline V gene has CDR1 SGHTA and CDR2 FQGTGA. The V gene lost 2 bases and the J gene lost 0 bases, with 5 bases spanning the gap. CDR3 length: 14 amino acids. This chain's CDR3 is CASSLFPSYNEQFF. In DNA, the CDR3 is TGTGCCAGCAGCTTATTTCCCTCCTACAATGAGCAGTTCTTC.

As concerns this clone: Mismatch with germline at one junction end may stem from a read error. The V call is TRBV12-3 or TRBV12-4, the J call TRBJ2-6; D not resolved. The CDR3 length is 12 residues. The CDR3 reads CASSLDGDVLTF. The CDR3 DNA follows: TGTGCCAGCAGCTTAGACGGCGACGTCCTGACTTTC.

The chain couples TRBV7-2 to TRBJ2-7; D uncertain. CDR1 is SGHTA, CDR2 FQGNSA, per germline. Trimming took off 5 bases at V and 3 bases at J, with 11 bases between the two ends. This CDR3 is 13 amino acids long. As DNA, the CDR3 is TGTGCCAGCAGCCCCGGACCGGGCTACGAGCAGTACTTC. Amino acids: CASSPGPGYEQYF.